This T cell receptor (beta chain) was recovered during a study of cytomegalovirus exposure and HLA in healthy donors. The study, taken as a whole, reports: It was assumed in the presence/absence analyses that sequencing depth was roughly uniform across donors. The listing of roughly 160 TCR beta chains classed them as cytomegalovirus-associated. Most sequenced TCRs were rare (though some public TCRs occurred in many donors). What a later analysis reportedly showed was that an Asian-associated ancestry cluster had fewer N-insertions than the approximately 700-donor mean.

A word on this clone: Its antigen is not identified.

The PCR employed 60 Vbeta primers together with 13 Jbeta primers. The method was immunoSEQ multiplex PCR; TCRdb's version includes in-frame clones alone and lacks a portion of them. The sample consists of 150,000 to 200,000 clones, 75% of them appearing once. The ends lost 0 bases at V and 3 bases at J; junction bases unmatched: 8. CDR1 MNHEY and CDR2 SMNVEV come from the germline V gene (reference sequence). The CDR3 sequence is 16 residues long. Sequencing input: PBMCs. This sequence joins TRBV27 and TRBJ2-7; TRBD2 agrees at 7 bases. The sequence was obtained from a woman between 35 and 50 years old in good health and CMV-seropositive. In DNA form, the CDR3 reads TGTGCCAGCAGTTTATCTTCGCGGGAGCAGGGCTACGAGCAGTACTTC. It codes for CASSLSSREQGYEQYF.